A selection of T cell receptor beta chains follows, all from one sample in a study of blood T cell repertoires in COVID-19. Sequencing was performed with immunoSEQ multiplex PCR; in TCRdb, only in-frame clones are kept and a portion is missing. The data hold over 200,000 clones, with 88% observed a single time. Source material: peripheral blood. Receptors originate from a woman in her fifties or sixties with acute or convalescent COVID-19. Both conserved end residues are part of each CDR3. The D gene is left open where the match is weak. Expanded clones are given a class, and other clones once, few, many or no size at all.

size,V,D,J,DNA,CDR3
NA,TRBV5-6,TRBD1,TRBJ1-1,TGTGCCAGCAGCCCGACAGGGTTTAACACTGAAGCTTTCTTT,CASSPTGFNTEAFF
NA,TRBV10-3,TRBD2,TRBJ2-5,TGTGCCATCAGTACCGGGACTAGGACCGACCAAGAGACCCAGTACTTC,CAISTGTRTDQETQYF
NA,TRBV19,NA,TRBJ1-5,TGTGCCAGTAGTATCAACCGGTACAATCAGCCCCAGCATTTT,CASSINRYNQPQHF
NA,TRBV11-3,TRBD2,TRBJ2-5,TGTGCCAGCAGCCTACTATCGGGAGGCCCAGAAGAGACCCAGTACTTC,CASSLLSGGPEETQYF
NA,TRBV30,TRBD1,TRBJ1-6,TGTGCCTGGAGTATAGGACAGGGAATTTCACCCCTCCACTTT,CAWSIGQGISPLHF
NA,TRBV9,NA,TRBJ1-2,TGTGCCAGCAGCGTAGACCTGGACACCGATGGCTACACCTTC,CASSVDLDTDGYTF
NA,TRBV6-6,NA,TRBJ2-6,TGTGCCAGCACCTTAGTCCCTGGGGCCAACGTCCTGACTTTC,CASTLVPGANVLTF
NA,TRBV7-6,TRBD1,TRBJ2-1,TGTGCCAGCAGCTTACTAGATTTTGGGACAGGGGATGACAATGAGCAGTTCTTC,CASSLLDFGTGDDNEQFF
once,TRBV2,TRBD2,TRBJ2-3,TGTGCCAGCAGTGAAGATAGAGCGGGGGGGCGTGATACGCAGTATTTT,CASSEDRAGGRDTQYF
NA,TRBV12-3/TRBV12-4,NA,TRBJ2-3,TGTGCCAGCAGTTTATTAATGGATACGCAGTATTTT,CASSLLMDTQYF
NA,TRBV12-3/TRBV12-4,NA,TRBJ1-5,TGTGCCAGCAGTATTAATAATCAGCCCCAGCATTTT,CASSINNQPQHF
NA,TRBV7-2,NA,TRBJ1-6,TGTGCCAGCAGCGAAACTGCTCCCACTCTTTATTCACCCCTCCACTTT,CASSETAPTLYSPLHF
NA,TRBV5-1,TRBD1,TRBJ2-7,TGCGCCAGCAGCTGGGACAGGGGGAGCTACGAGCAGTACTTC,CASSWDRGSYEQYF
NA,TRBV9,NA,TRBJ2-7,TGTGCCAGCAGCGTAACTTGGAGCGCCTCCTACGAGCAGTACTTC,CASSVTWSASYEQYF
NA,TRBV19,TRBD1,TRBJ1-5,TGTGCCAGTAGTATTCTCCTGGGACAGACAATAGGGTACGGCAATCAGCCCCAGCATTTT,CASSILLGQTIGYGNQPQHF
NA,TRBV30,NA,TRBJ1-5,TGTGCCTGGAGTGGAGGGAATCAGCCCCAGCATTTT,CAWSGGNQPQHF
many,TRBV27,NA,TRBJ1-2,TGTGCCAGCAGTTTAGCCCCGGGAGCTTATGGCTACACCTTC,CASSLAPGAYGYTF
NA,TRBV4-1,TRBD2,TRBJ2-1,TGCGCCAGCAGCCAAGAGGGCGGGAGCACCTACAATGAGCAGTTCTTC,CASSQEGGSTYNEQFF
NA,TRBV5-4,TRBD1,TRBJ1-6,TGTGCCAGCAGCTTGGCCGAGACAGGGGCCATACCCCTCCACTTT,CASSLAETGAIPLHF
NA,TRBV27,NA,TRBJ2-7,TGTGCCAGCAGTTTGGTCGGGGGCTACGAGCAGTACTTC,CASSLVGGYEQYF
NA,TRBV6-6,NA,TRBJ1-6,TGTGCCAGCAGTCCGCAGGGAGGGAAGTATAATTCACCCCTCCACTTT,CASSPQGGKYNSPLHF
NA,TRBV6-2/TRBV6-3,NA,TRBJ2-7,TGTGCCAGCAGTTATGGCGGGGGCGGGGGCTACGAGCAGTACTTC,CASSYGGGGGYEQYF
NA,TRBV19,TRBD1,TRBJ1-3,TGTGCCAGTTTTCGACAGGGGGCGGGAAACACCATATATTTT,CASFRQGAGNTIYF
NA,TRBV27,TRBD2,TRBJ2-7,TGTGCCAGCGGCCTGCCGGGACTAGTGCATGAGCAGTACTTC,CASGLPGLVHEQYF
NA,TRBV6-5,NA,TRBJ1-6,TGTGCCAGCAGTTCCTCGCGGAGGGATTCACCCCTCCACTTT,CASSSSRRDSPLHF
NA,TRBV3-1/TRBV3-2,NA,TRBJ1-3,TGTGCCAGCAACCAAGGCGTATCGGGAGCTGGAAACACCATATATTTT,CASNQGVSGAGNTIYF
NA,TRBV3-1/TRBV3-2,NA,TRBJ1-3,TGTGCCAGCAGCCAAGATCGGCTAACAGCCTCTGGAAACACCATATATTTT,CASSQDRLTASGNTIYF
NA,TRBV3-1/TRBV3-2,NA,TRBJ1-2,TGTGCCAGCAGCTCCCTTAACAGGGCCGGCTACACCTTC,CASSSLNRAGYTF
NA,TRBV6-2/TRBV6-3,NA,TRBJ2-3,TGTGCCAGCAGTACCCACGGGTTAGCGGCAGCTAGGCAGTATTTT,CASSTHGLAAARQYF
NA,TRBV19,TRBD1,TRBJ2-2,TGTGCCAGTAGGCCCGACAGGGGCACCGGGGAGCTGTTTTTT,CASRPDRGTGELFF
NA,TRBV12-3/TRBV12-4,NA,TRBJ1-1,TGTGCCAGCAGTTACCTACAGGGAGAAGCTTTCTTT,CASSYLQGEAFF
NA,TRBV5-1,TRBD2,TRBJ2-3,TGCGCCAGCAGCTTGGTTCCGCGGGGGGCCGGCACAGATACGCAGTATTTT,CASSLVPRGAGTDTQYF
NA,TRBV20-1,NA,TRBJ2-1,TGCAGTGCTAGTACTCCTAACTACAATGAGCAGTTCTTC,CSASTPNYNEQFF
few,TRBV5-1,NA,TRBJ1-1,TGCGCCAGCAGCCCGCAGGGGCTCCCGAACACTGAAGCTTTCTTT,CASSPQGLPNTEAFF
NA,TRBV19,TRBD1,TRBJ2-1,TGTGCCAGTAGTGCCGTCAGGGAGGGGACAGGGAAGTACAATGAGCAGTTCTTC,CASSAVREGTGKYNEQFF
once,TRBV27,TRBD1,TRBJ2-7,TGTGCCAGCAGTTCCCACAGGGGTAACTCCTACGAGCAGTACTTC,CASSSHRGNSYEQYF
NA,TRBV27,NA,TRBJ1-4,TGTGCCAGCAGTTTGGGAAACGGGAGAGAGGAAAAACTGTTTTTT,CASSLGNGREEKLFF
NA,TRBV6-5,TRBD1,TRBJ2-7,TGTGCCAGCAGTAGGGACAGGGGCGACGAGCAGTACTTC,CASSRDRGDEQYF
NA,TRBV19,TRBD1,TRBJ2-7,TGTGCCAGTAGTAATCGGGCAGGGGGCGCGAGGGAGCAGTACTTC,CASSNRAGGAREQYF
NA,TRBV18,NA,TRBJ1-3,TGTGCCAGCTCACCACCCACGGGGGGCTCTGGAAACACCATATATTTT,CASSPPTGGSGNTIYF
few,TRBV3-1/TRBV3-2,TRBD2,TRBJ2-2,TGTGCCAGCAGCCAAGATCCAGTAGGCGGGGGGTACACCGGGGAGCTGTTTTTT,CASSQDPVGGGYTGELFF